This T cell receptor beta chain is from a study of T cells in Graves' hyperthyroidism and ophthalmopathy. Study conclusions and caveats: Before onset, ophthalmopathy was predicted by the model a median around 6.2 months earlier.

The CDR3 is 13 residues long. Germline V gene sequence: CDR1 SGHVS, CDR2 FQNEAQ. The ends were cut back, 8 bases at V and 0 bases at J, with 11 bases in the middle. TCR beta CDR3 region amplification was performed from RNA transcripts. With the HTBI primer set, the TCR CDR3 went through a first round of RT-PCR. A single record per CDR3 protein comes from TCRdb applying MiXCR to the multiplex PCR reads. Here the sample spans roughly 380,000 distinct CDR3 sequences, roughly 15% being singletons. This clonotype was seen at least ten times. What it recognizes is unknown. Sequenced input: blood. This clonotype was sampled from a woman aged 18-29 years with Graves' hyperthyroidism. The chain employs TRBV7-8 and TRBJ2-7; D call uncertain. CDR3 amino acids: CASVLGGSYEQYF. CDR3 DNA sequence: TGTGCCAGCGTGCTTGGCGGCTCCTACGAGCAGTACTTC.